The 9 T cell receptor beta chains below were found in one sample sequenced in a study of tissue T cells after allogeneic stem cell transplantation. Some clones are missing from TCRdb's copy, which holds only in-frame ones; the method was immunoSEQ multiplex PCR. The sample carries about 4,000 clones, around 80% recorded once. Steroid-refractory graft-versus-host disease after allogeneic hematopoietic cell transplant qualified adults for prospective research-autopsy enrollment. The sample was esophageal tissue, taken at autopsy. The receptor set was obtained from a male patient over 55 with steroid-refractory graft-versus-host disease after an allogeneic stem cell transplant. Some T cells may have come from the graft donor.

V usage is TRBV11-1 and J usage is TRBJ1-1; 7 bases are a match to TRBD1. Trimming at V came to 5 bases and at J to 8 bases, leaving 5 bases not matched to a gene. Germline V gene data show CDR1 as SGHAT and CDR2 as FQDESV (reference sequence). CDR3 length: 12 residues. CDR3: CASSTETGEAFF. In DNA, the CDR3 is TGTGCCAGCAGCACGGAGACAGGGGAAGCTTTCTTT. Using reference TRBV11-1 and TRBJ1-1 for the parts outside the CDR3, the full variable domain is EAEVAQSPRYKITEKSQAVAFWCDPISGHATLYWYRQILGQGPELLVQFQDESVVDDSQLPKDRFSAERLKGVDSTLKIQPAELGDSAMYLCASSTETGEAFFGQGTRLTVV.

The chain couples TRBV5-1 to TRBJ1-4, with 7 positions matching TRBD1. Germline V gene data show CDR1 as SGHRS and CDR2 as YFSETQ. The CDR3 is 18 amino acids. V gave up 3 bases and J gave up 0 bases; unmatched junction bases: 11. CDR3 in amino acids: CASSSTPGGSATNEKLFF. Here the CDR3 DNA reads TGCGCCAGCAGCTCTACCCCAGGGGGTTCTGCAACTAATGAAAAACTGTTTTTT.

Notes on this clone: A read error may produce the germline difference seen at one junction end. This chain uses TRBV6-5 with TRBJ2-5, with 7 positions matching TRBD2. The CDR3 has 13 residues. Germline values: CDR1 MNHEY, CDR2 SVGAGI. The DNA for the CDR3 is TGTGCCAGCAGTTACTCACACCGGGGGGAAAGGGACTTC. Translating it yields CASSYSHRGERDF.

The chain combines TRBV28 with TRBJ2-1; unclear D gene. This CDR3 has 11 residues. From germline, CDR1 is MDHEN and CDR2 SYDVKM. V lost 7 bases to trimming and J lost 12 bases, with 13 bases between them. CDR3 in amino acids: CASTRESVQFF. The CDR3 nucleotides read TGTGCCAGCACAAGGGAATCGGTGCAGTTCTTC.

This clone has just one count. CDR3 nucleotide sequence: TGCGCCAGCAGCTGGACCGCGGGACTTAAGGCCACAGATACGCAGTATTTT. It specifies CASSWTAGLKATDTQYF. This chain uses TRBV5-1 with TRBJ2-3; maybe TRBD2 (6 bases). Deletions cut 3 bases from V and 2 bases from J, with 19 bases between. This CDR3 has 17 residues. The germline gives CDR1 SGHRS, CDR2 YFSETQ.

The chain couples TRBV5-1 to TRBJ1-4; the match to TRBD1 covers 8 bases. The trim removed 4 bases at V and 7 bases at J, leaving 9 bases unmatched. The CDR3 length is 15 residues. CDR1 SGHRS and CDR2 YFSETQ come from the germline V gene. The CDR3 DNA reads TGCGCCAGCAGCCCGGCGGGCAGGGGGCTTGAAAAACTGTTTTTT. The encoded protein is CASSPAGRGLEKLFF. The full variable domain, its missing parts supplied by reference TRBV5-1 and TRBJ1-4, is KAGVTQTPRYLIKTRGQQVTLSCSPISGHRSVSWYQQTPGQGLQFLFEYFSETQRNKGNFPGRFSGRQFSNSRSEMNVSTLELGDSALYLCASSPAGRGLEKLFFGSGTQLSVL.

V usage is TRBV12-3 or TRBV12-4 and J usage is TRBJ1-2; 7 positions agree with TRBD1. The CDR3 loop spans 12 amino acids. The V segment lost 4 bases and the J segment 8 bases; nucleotides outside the gene matches: 4. CDR3 protein: CASSSGGWGYTF. The DNA of the CDR3 is TGTGCCAGCAGTTCAGGGGGATGGGGCTACACCTTC.

The chain joins TRBV10-2 to TRBJ2-3; tentatively, D is TRBD2 (6 bases). Germline CDR1 is WSHSY and CDR2 is SAAADI. V was clipped by 8 bases and J by 2 bases, with 20 bases between them. The CDR3 length is 16 residues. CDR3 nucleotide sequence: TGCGCCAGCCCACCCCCAGCGGGCCAGCACACAGATACGCAGTATTTT. Encoded protein: CASPPPAGQHTDTQYF.

The rearrangement uses TRBV6-6 and TRBJ2-7; 11 bases fit TRBD1. Germline-derived CDR1 and CDR2 are MNHNY and SVGAGI (reference sequence). After removal of 11 bases from V and 6 bases from J, the junction contained 6 bases not matched to a gene. The CDR3 length is 12 residues. CDR3 nucleotides: TGTGCCGCCCGGACAGGGGGCATCGAGCAGTACTTC. Translating it yields CAARTGGIEQYF.